This T cell receptor (beta chain) was identified in a study of shared clonotypes between healthy human individuals. Across the whole study: Aged 18 to 49, the donors were a couple of women and a few men.

As concerns this clone: What it binds is not known.

Study donors comprised healthy, HIV-negative adults devoid of recent acute infection or vaccination. Around 90 million PBMCs served as the genomic DNA source for unsorted samples. Assay: immunoSEQ multiplex PCR; the TCRdb copy retains only in-frame clones and omits some. The repertoire holds about 490,000 clones, around 80% seen once, with 13% in the top ten. Findings and caveats of the study: Sampling covered blood only; tissue repertoires likely differ.

V shed 1 base, J shed 4 bases, and the junction held 8 bases outside the gene matches. CDR1 is LNHDA, CDR2 SQIVND, per germline (reference sequence). The CDR3 is made up of 16 amino acids. The chain links TRBV19 to TRBJ1-1; 8 bases align to TRBD1. Material for sequencing was PBMCs. The TCR sequence derives from a woman aged 40 to 50 in good health. Some clones in this sample may be carry-over from other donors' samples. CDR3 loop: CASSIVRTGLSTEAFF. The CDR3, as DNA: TGTGCCAGTAGTATAGTCAGGACAGGGCTGAGCACTGAAGCTTTCTTT. Full variable domain (remainder filled in from reference TRBV19 and TRBJ1-1): DGGITQSPKYLFRKEGQNVTLSCEQNLNHDAMYWYRQDPGQGLRLIYYSQIVNDFQKGDIAEGYSVSREKKESFPLTVTSAQKNPTAFYLCASSIVRTGLSTEAFFGQGTRLTVV.